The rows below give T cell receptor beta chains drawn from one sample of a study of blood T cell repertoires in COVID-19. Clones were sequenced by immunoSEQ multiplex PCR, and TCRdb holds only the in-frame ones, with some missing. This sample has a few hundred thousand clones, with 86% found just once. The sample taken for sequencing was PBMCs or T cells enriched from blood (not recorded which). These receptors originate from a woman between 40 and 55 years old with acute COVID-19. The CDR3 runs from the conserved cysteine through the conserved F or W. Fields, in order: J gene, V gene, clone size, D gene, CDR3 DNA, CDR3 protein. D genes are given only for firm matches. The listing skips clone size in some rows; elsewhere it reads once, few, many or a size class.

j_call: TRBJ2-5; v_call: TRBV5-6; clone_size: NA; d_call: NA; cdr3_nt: TGTGCCAGCAGCTCAGGGATGCATATTGAGACCCAGTACTTC; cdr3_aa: CASSSGMHIETQYF
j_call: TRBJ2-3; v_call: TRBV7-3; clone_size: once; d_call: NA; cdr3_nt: TGTGCCAGCAGCTCGTTGGGGGGTGGAGATACGCAGTATTTT; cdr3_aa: CASSSLGGGDTQYF
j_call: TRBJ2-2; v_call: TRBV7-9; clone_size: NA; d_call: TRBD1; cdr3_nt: TGTGCCAGCAGCCGGACCCCGGGACAGCTTACGAACACCGGGGAGCTGTTTTTT; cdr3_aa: CASSRTPGQLTNTGELFF
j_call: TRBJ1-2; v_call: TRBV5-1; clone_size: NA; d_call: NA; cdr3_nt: TGCGCCAGCAGCTTGACCAGGGTCTCTGGCTACACCTTC; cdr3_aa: CASSLTRVSGYTF
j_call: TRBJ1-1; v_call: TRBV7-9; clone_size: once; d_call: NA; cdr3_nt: TGTGCCAGCAGCTTAGTCGGGGTTAAGACTGAAGCTTTCTTT; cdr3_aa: CASSLVGVKTEAFF
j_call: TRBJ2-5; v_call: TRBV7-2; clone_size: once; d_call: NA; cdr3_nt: TGTGCCAGCAGCTCGGACCGGTGGGGCGAGACCCAGTACTTC; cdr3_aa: CASSSDRWGETQYF
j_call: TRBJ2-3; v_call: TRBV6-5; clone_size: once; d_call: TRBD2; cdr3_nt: TGTGCCAGCAGTTACTCGTTTAGCGGGATGACAGATACGCAGTATTTT; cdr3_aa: CASSYSFSGMTDTQYF
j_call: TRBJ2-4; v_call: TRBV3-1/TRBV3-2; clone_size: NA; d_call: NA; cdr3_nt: TGTGCCAGCAGCCACTCGGGACTCCTACTAGCCAAAAACATTCAGTACTTC; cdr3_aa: CASSHSGLLLAKNIQYF
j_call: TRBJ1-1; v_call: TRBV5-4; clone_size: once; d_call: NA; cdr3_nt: TGTGCCAGCAGCCCATATCTGAACTCGAACACTGAAGCTTTCTTT; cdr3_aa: CASSPYLNSNTEAFF
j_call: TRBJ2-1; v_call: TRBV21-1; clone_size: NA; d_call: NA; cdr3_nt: TGTGCCAGCAGCAATGACGTCAGATTTGTAGGGAGCTCCTACAATGAGCAGTTCTTC; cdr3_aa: CASSNDVRFVGSSYNEQFF
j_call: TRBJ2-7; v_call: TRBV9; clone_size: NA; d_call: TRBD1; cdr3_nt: TGTGCCAGCACCCGGACGGGACAGGGCTACGAGCAGTACTTC; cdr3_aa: CASTRTGQGYEQYF
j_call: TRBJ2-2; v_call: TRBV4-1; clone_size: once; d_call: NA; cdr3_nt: TGCGCCAGCAGCAAGCCAGGGGTCGACACCGGGGAGCTGTTTTTT; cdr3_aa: CASSKPGVDTGELFF
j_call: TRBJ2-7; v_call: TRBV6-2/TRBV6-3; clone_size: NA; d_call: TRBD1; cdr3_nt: TGTGCCAGCAGTTACTCCCAAAGACAGGGGGCCACCTACGAGCAGTACTTC; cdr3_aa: CASSYSQRQGATYEQYF
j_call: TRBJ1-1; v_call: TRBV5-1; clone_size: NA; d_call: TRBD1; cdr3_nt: TGCGCCAGCAGCTACCAGACAGGGGGGGAAACTGAAGCTTTCTTT; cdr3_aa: CASSYQTGGETEAFF
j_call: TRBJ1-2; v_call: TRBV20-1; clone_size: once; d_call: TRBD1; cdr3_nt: TGCAGTGCAAGTGGACAGGGGCGGGAATGGAGCTACACCTTC; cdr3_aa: CSASGQGREWSYTF
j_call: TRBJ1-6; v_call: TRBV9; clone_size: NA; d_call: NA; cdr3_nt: TGTGCCAGCAGCGGCCGGAGGGGGGGTAATTCACCCCTCCACTTT; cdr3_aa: CASSGRRGGNSPLHF
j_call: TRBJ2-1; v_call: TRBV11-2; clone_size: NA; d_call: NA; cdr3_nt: TGTGCCAGCAGCTTACCAGGAGGGACGAGCTCCTACAATGAGCAGTTCTTC; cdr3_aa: CASSLPGGTSSYNEQFF
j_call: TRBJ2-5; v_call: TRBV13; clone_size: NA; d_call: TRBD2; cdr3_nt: TGTGCCAGCAGCCTTAGGACTAGCTTGGAGACCCAGTACTTC; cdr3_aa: CASSLRTSLETQYF
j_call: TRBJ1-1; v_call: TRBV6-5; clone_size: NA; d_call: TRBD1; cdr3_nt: TGTGCCAGCAACCGGGACAGATCGCGAGGAACTGAAGCTTTCTTT; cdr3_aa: CASNRDRSRGTEAFF
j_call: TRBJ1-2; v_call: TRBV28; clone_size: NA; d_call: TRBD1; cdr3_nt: TGTGCCAGCAGTCCTAGGACAGGGGGCGCCGGTGGCTACACCTTC; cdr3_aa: CASSPRTGGAGGYTF
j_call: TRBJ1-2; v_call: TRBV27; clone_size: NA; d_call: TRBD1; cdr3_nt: TGTGCCAGCAGTATGAGACAACCCGGGACAGGGGGTCACGATGGCTACACCTTC; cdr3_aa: CASSMRQPGTGGHDGYTF
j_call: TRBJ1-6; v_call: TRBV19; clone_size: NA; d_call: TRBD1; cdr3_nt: TGTGCCAGTAGTATGGGACAGGGGGCGACTAATAATTCACCCCTCCACTTT; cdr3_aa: CASSMGQGATNNSPLHF
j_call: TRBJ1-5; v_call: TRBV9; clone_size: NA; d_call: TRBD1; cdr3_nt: TGTGCCAGCAGTCGACAGGGGAATAGCAATCAGCCCCAGCATTTT; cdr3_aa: CASSRQGNSNQPQHF
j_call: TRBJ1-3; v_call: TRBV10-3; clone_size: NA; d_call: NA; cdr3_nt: TGTGCCATCGCGTCCAACTCTGGAAACACCATATATTTT; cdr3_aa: CAIASNSGNTIYF
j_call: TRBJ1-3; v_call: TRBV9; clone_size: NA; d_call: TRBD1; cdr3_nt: TGTGCCAGCAGCGTGGGGACAGTGACTGGAAACACCATATATTTT; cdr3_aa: CASSVGTVTGNTIYF
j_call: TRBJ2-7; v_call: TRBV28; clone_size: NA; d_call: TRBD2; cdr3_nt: TGTGCCAGCAGTTATCCGGGACTAGCGGGTTACGAGCAGTACTTC; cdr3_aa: CASSYPGLAGYEQYF
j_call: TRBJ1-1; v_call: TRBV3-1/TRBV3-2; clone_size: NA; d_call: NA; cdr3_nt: TGTGCCAGCAGCCTAGGAGTAATGAACACTGAAGCTTTCTTT; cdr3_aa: CASSLGVMNTEAFF
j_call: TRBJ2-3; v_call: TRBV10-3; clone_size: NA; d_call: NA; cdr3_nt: TGTGCCATCAGTGAGTCCTTCCTAGCCGCTAGCACAGATACGCAGTATTTT; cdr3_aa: CAISESFLAASTDTQYF
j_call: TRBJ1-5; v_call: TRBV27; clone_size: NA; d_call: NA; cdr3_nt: TGTGCCAGCGCTCTACAGGTCGGCCCTTCGTTTAGGTCGCAGCATTTT; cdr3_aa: CASALQVGPSFRSQHF
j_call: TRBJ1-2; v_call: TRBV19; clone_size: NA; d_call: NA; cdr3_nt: TGTGCCAGTAGTATAGTGGCAGGCGTTTCCTATGGCTACACCTTC; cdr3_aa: CASSIVAGVSYGYTF
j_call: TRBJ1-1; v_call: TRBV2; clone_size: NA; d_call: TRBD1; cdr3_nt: TGTGCCAGCAGCCTTTGGACAGGGGGCACTGAAGCTTTCTTT; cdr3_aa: CASSLWTGGTEAFF
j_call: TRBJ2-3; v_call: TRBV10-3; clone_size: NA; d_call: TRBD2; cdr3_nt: TGTGCCATCAGTGAGTCATCTAGCGGGACTCCTCACGCGCAGTATTTT; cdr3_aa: CAISESSSGTPHAQYF
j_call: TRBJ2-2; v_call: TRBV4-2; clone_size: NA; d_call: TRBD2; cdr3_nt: TGTGCCAGCAGCCAAGGTTGGGTAGCGGGGGGGCGGACCGGGGAGCTGTTTTTT; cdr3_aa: CASSQGWVAGGRTGELFF
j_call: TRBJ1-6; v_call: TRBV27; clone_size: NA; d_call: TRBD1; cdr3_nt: TGTGCCAGCAGTTCCTCGACAGGGGTAGGATCACCCCTCCACTTT; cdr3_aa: CASSSSTGVGSPLHF
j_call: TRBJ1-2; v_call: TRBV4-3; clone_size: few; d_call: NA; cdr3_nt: TGCGCCAGCAGCCCACAGACAGATATAAACTATGGCTACACCTTC; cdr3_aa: CASSPQTDINYGYTF
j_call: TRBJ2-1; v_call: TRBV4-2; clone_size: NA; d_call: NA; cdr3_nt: TGTGCCAGCGGCCCCCCCGTGTGGAGCTACAATGAGCAGTTCTTC; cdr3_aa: CASGPPVWSYNEQFF
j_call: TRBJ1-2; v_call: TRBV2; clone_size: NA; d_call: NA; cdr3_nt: TGTGCCAGCAGTGTAGATGCAGCGTCCTATGGCTACACCTTC; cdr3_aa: CASSVDAASYGYTF
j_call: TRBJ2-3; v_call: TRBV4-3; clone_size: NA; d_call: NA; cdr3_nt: TGCGCCAGCAGCCAAGTAGGGGGGCGGGACAGACATACGCAGTATTTT; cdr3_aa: CASSQVGGRDRHTQYF
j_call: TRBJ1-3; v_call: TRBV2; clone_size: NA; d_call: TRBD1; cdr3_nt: TGTGCCAGCAGTATACAGGGGGCCTCTGGAAACACCATATATTTT; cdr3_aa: CASSIQGASGNTIYF
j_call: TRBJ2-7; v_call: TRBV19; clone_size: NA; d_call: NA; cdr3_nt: TGTGCCAGTAGTGTCACGCGGGACAGCTCCTACGAGCAGTACTTC; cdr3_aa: CASSVTRDSSYEQYF
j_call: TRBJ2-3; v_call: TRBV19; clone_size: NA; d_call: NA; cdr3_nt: TGTGCCACCTTAAACTCCGGGACCGGGACAACGCAGTATTTT; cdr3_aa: CATLNSGTGTTQYF
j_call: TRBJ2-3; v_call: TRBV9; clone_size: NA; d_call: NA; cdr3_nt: TGTGCCAGCAGTGATTGGGGCGGGACCAGCACAGATACGCAGTATTTT; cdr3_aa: CASSDWGGTSTDTQYF
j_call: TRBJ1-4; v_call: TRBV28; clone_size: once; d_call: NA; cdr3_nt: TGTGCCAGCAGTTTACCCCAGGGTAATGAAAAACTGTTTTTT; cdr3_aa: CASSLPQGNEKLFF
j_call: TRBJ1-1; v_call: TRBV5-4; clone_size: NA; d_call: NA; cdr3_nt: TGTGCCAGCAGCTTGGGGGCAGTCATGAACACTGAAGCTTTCTTT; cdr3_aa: CASSLGAVMNTEAFF
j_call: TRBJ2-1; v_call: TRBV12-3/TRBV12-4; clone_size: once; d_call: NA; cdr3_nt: TGTGCCAGCAGTTTTCGGGGAGACAATGAGCAGTTCTTC; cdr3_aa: CASSFRGDNEQFF
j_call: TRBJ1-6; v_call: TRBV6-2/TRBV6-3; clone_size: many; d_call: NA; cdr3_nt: TGTGCCAGCAGTTGCGGGAGTCCACCGAGGGGGATTAATTCACCCCTCCACTTT; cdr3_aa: CASSCGSPPRGINSPLHF
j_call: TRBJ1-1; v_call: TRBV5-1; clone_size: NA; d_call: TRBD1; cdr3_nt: TGCGCCAGCAGCGTCGGGACAGGGGGCAGGGAAGCTTTCTTT; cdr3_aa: CASSVGTGGREAFF
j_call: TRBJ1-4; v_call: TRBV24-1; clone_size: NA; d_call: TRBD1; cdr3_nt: TGTGCCACCAGTGATCCAACCGGGACAGGACGTGAAAAACTGTTTTTT; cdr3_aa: CATSDPTGTGREKLFF
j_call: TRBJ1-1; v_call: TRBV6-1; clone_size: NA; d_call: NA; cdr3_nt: TGTGCCAGCAGTGAATTATCGGAGAAGAACACTGAAGCTTTCTTT; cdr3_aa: CASSELSEKNTEAFF
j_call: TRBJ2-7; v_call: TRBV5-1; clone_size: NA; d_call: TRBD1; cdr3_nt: TGCGCCAGCAGCTTGAAACAGGGGTCCCCCTACGAGCAGTACTTC; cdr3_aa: CASSLKQGSPYEQYF
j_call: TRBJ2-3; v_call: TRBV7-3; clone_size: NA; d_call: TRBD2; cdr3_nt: TGTGCCAGCAGCTCTATGGCGGGAGGCGGCACAGATACGCAGTATTTT; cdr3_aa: CASSSMAGGGTDTQYF
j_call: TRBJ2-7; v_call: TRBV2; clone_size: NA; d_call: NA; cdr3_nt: TGTGCCAGCAGTGGGACGGGGAGTTACGAGCAGTACTTC; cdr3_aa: CASSGTGSYEQYF
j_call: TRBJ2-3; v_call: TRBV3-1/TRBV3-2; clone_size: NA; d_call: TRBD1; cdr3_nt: TGTGCCAGCAGCTTAACCGGGACAGGGGCAGATACGCAGTATTTT; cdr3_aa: CASSLTGTGADTQYF